This T cell receptor (beta chain) was recovered during a study of beta chain features in type 1 diabetes. Of the isolated RNA, all was reverse transcribed, and so the sequenced material was expressed TCRB transcripts. The repertoire was sequenced with immunoSEQ multiplex PCR; TCRdb's copy has only in-frame clones and lacks some. The sample has tens of thousands of clones, 64% seen once; the top ten hold approximately 2%. Sorting of CD4+ naive, central memory, regulatory and stem cell-like memory cells was performed via CD45RO/CCR7/CD25/CD127/CD95/CD27. V gave up 3 bases and J gave up 7 bases, with 12 bases separating them. CDR1 LNHDA and CDR2 SQIVND come from the germline V gene (reference sequence). This CDR3 spans 14 amino acids.

Sequenced input: Tregs from blood. The sequence was collected from a woman aged 25-40 years in good health. This rearrangement joins TRBV19 to TRBJ1-4; D perhaps matches TRBD1 (5 bases). Here the CDR3 reads CASSIQGGREKLFF. In nucleotides, the CDR3 is TGTGCCAGTAGTATCCAGGGCGGACGTGAAAAACTGTTTTTT.